These 5 T cell receptor beta chains came from one sample sequenced in a study of PD-L1 blockade in urothelial cancer (dated by TCRdb to about 2017). The library was produced with the immunoSEQ multiplex PCR assay. TCRdb retrieved this table from immuneACCESS and kept in-frame rearrangements only. Not all clones are present; in checked studies, unresolved V genes account for under half, and no reason is known for the remainder. The sample table holds about 69,000 clones, of which approximately 91% were seen once. The ten biggest clones cover roughly 3.3% of the sample. The material was PBMCs, obtained around atezolizumab (anti-PD-L1) treatment. Receptors were obtained from a man aged 60 to 75 with urothelial cancer.

V and J are TRBV27 and TRBJ1-2; TRBD1 matches at 8 bases. In germline, CDR1 is MNHEY, CDR2 SMNVEV (reference sequence). Trimming at V came to 3 bases and at J to 8 bases, leaving 8 bases not matched to a gene. This CDR3 is built from 14 residues. The CDR3: CASSFYQGAGGYTF. In DNA, the CDR3 is TGTGCCAGCAGTTTCTATCAGGGGGCGGGAGGCTACACCTTC.

This clone has only one observation. The CDR3 bases are TGCGCCAGCAGCCAAGGACCCTCCAGCGGGGGGGGCCAAGAGACCCAGTACTTC. Its translation: CASSQGPSSGGGQETQYF. V usage is TRBV4-1 and J usage is TRBJ2-5; TRBD2 aligns across 10 bases. The CDR3 covers 18 residues. Trimming at V came to 1 base and at J to 1 base, leaving 9 bases not matched to a gene. Germline CDR1 and CDR2: MGHRA and YSYEKL.

The chain has TRBV29-1 and TRBJ1-3, with TRBD1 identical over 8 bases. J gave up 4 bases and V 5 bases, and 7 bases lay outside the gene matches. CDR3 length equals 14 residues. Germline V CDR1 and CDR2: SQVTM, ANQGSEA. CDR3 bases: TGCAGCGTTCGAACAGGGGGAGGAGGAAACACCATATATTTT. Amino acids: CSVRTGGGGNTIYF. The full variable domain, rest sourced from reference TRBV29-1 and TRBJ1-3, is SAVISQKPSRDICQRGTSLTIQCQVDSQVTMMFWYRQQPGQSLTLIATANQGSEATYESGFVIDKFPISRPNLTFSTLTVSNMSPEDSSIYLCSVRTGGGGNTIYFGEGSWLTVV.

The chain combines TRBV27 with TRBJ2-5, with D possibly TRBD2 on 5 matching bases. The CDR3 runs to 14 residues. Germline CDR1 and CDR2: MNHEY and SMNVEV (reference sequence). Trimming took 3 bases from V and 4 from J, leaving 12 bases between them. The CDR3 here is CASSFSVEGETQYF. The CDR3 DNA reads as TGTGCCAGCAGTTTTTCGGTCGAGGGAGAGACCCAGTACTTC.

The chain recombines TRBV19 with TRBJ1-1; D not resolved. V was trimmed by 3 bases and J by 1 base, leaving 15 bases between them. The germline gives CDR1 LNHDA, CDR2 SQIVND (reference sequence). CDR3 length: 16 residues. The CDR3 loop is CASSIGGTHSNTEAFF. The CDR3 DNA sequence: TGTGCCAGTAGTATTGGAGGAACCCACTCGAACACTGAAGCTTTCTTT.